Given below is one T cell receptor beta chain in context. Its matching antigen is unknown. Generated by immunoSEQ multiplex PCR, the TCRdb table keeps only in-frame clones and is missing some. This table has fewer than 900,000 clones, approximately 88% appearing once. The data derive from a study of Ad26.COV2.S vaccination and SARS-CoV-2 variants. Study at large: Each vaccinee took Ad26.COV2.S intramuscularly, once or twice 56 days apart.

Per the germline V gene, CDR1 is SGDLS and CDR2 is YYNGEE. The ends lost 0 bases at V and 7 bases at J; junction bases unmatched: 10. The CDR3 length is 16 residues. Treatment here: roughly 18 received Ad26.COV2.S at low or high dose, single or two shots; about 5 received placebo; per-sample allocation not given. At day 63 after the first vaccine or placebo injection, samples were drawn. The sample came from a Boston adult aged 18-55 years. Study outcomes and limitations: Overall T cell responses may have been underestimated by the analyses of TCR breadth and depth.

The TCR was taken from a person aged 18-65 years who received the Ad26.COV2.S COVID-19 vaccine or a placebo. Sequencing was performed on peripheral blood, taken in a trial of Ad26.COV2.S vaccine versus placebo. This chain uses TRBV9 with TRBJ2-7, with 10 positions matching TRBD2. The CDR3 DNA sequence: TGTGCCAGCAGCGTAGGCGGAGCGGGAGGGCCAGGAGAGCAGTACTTC. Translating it yields CASSVGGAGGPGEQYF.